This entry is about one T cell receptor (beta chain). This record belongs to a study of blood T cell repertoires in COVID-19. Study summary: Samples of COVID-19 (acute and convalescent) were obtained from the United States, Italy and Spain.

Profiling relied on immunoSEQ multiplex PCR, and the TCRdb table lists in-frame clones only, not all of them. Here the sample spans 450,000 to 500,000 clones, 70% to 90% being singletons. This receptor was obtained from a human donor in a cohort sampled during active COVID-19. Material for sequencing was peripheral blood.

The DNA of the CDR3 is TGTGCCAGCAGTTACCCCCGTCACAGGGCCTTCCCCTCCTACGAGCAGTACTTC. Protein sequence: CASSYPRHRAFPSYEQYF. This sequence joins TRBV6-2 or TRBV6-3 and TRBJ2-7; a possible D gene is TRBD1 (6 bases). Germline-derived CDR1 and CDR2 are MNHEY and SVGEGT. The CDR3 is 18 residues long. V was pared by 2 bases and J by 0 bases, with 20 bases between.